Each of the 29 T cell receptor beta chains below was sequenced from the same sample in a study of identical twins. TCRdb reprocessed the 5' RACE reads via MiXCR and lists one record per CDR3 protein. The data hold about 920,000 distinct CDR3 sequences, with 9% to 15% observed a single time. This sample was also put to use in a study of yellow fever vaccine responses in identical twins.

The sample taken for sequencing was PBMCs. The receptors originated from a woman younger than 35 in good health.

V is TRBV7-2 and J is TRBJ2-1; a weak D match, TRBD2 (6 bases). This CDR3 comprises 14 residues. The V end was cut by 4 bases, the J end by 3 bases, with 10 bases between. Germline V gives CDR1 SGHTA, CDR2 FQGNSA. The CDR3 here is CASSSRTNYNEQFF. CDR3 sequence (DNA): TGTGCCAGCAGCTCAAGGACTAACTACAATGAGCAGTTCTTC.

The genes are TRBV11-1 and TRBJ2-1; 14 positions match TRBD2. The CDR3 sequence is 18 residues long. Trimming cost V 4 bases and J 4 bases; bases outside gene matches: 9. Looked up from germline, CDR1 is SGHAT and CDR2 is FQDESV (reference sequence). CDR3 region: CASSYWTSGRSRYNEQFF. CDR3 sequence (DNA): TGTGCCAGCAGCTACTGGACTAGCGGGAGGTCCAGGTACAATGAGCAGTTCTTC.

This clonotype has at least ten counts. The chain employs TRBV7-2 and TRBJ2-3, with D possibly TRBD2 on 6 matching bases. The CDR3 spans 15 residues. Germline values: CDR1 SGHTA, CDR2 FQGNSA. The V and J ends lost 5 bases and 2 bases respectively, with 14 bases between them. In nucleotides, the CDR3 is TGTGCCAGCAGCGGCGGACTAACCTACACAGATACGCAGTATTTT. Translated: CASSGGLTYTDTQYF.

A few counts support this clonotype. V is TRBV12-3 or TRBV12-4 and J is TRBJ2-7; D is ambiguous. The CDR3 runs 13 residues. Trimming left V 6 bases short and J 7 bases short, with 16 bases between. CDR3 loop: CASSQEWRLEQYF. CDR3 in DNA: TGTGCCAGCAGCCAGGAGTGGCGGCTAGAGCAGTACTTC.

The chain links TRBV7-2 to TRBJ2-7; 12 positions agree with TRBD1. The germline V gene encodes CDR1 SGHTA and CDR2 FQGNSA. V shed 4 bases, J shed 4 bases, and the junction held 5 bases outside the gene matches. This CDR3 spans 15 amino acids. The CDR3 nucleotides read TGTGCCAGCAGCTATGGGACAGGGGGCGGTTACGAGCAGTACTTC. Residues: CASSYGTGGGYEQYF.

This clonotype came up a few times. The chain joins TRBV6-2 or TRBV6-3 to TRBJ1-5; possible D gene TRBD1, 6 bases. V shed 2 bases and J shed 0 bases, with 8 bases lying between them. The germline gives CDR1 MNHEY, CDR2 SVGEGT. The CDR3 is 15 amino acids. CDR3 residues: CASSYRGASNQPQHF. The DNA of the CDR3 is TGTGCCAGCAGTTACCGGGGGGCTAGCAATCAGCCCCAGCATTTT.

The V call is TRBV29-1, the J call TRBJ1-2; no firm D call. The V end was cut by 4 bases, the J end by 2 bases, with 17 bases between. The CDR3 length is 15 residues. Germline V gene lookup returns CDR1 SQVTM and CDR2 ANQGSEA. This CDR3 is CSVVPSRAANYGYTF. The DNA for the CDR3 is TGCAGCGTTGTCCCCAGCCGGGCAGCAAACTATGGCTACACCTTC.

This clonotype was seen at least ten times. The chain recombines TRBV15 with TRBJ1-6; 8 bases agree with TRBD1. Germline V gives CDR1 LNHNV, CDR2 YYDKDF (reference sequence). The CDR3 sequence is 14 residues long. The ends lost 2 bases at V and 10 bases at J; junction bases unmatched: 4. The CDR3 is CATSRQGAGSPLHF. As DNA, the CDR3 is TGTGCCACCAGCAGACAGGGGGCGGGATCACCCCTCCACTTT. Combining the CDR3 with reference TRBV15 and TRBJ1-6 gives the whole variable domain DAMVIQNPRYQVTQFGKPVTLSCSQTLNHNVMYWYQQKSSQAPKLLFHYYDKDFNNEADTPDNFQSRRPNTSFCFLDIRSPGLGDTAMYLCATSRQGAGSPLHFGNGTRLTVT.

The sample holds a few counts of this clonotype. The V gene is TRBV6-4, the J gene TRBJ2-6; D remains ambiguous. Germline CDR1 reads MRHNA; CDR2 reads SNTAGT. This CDR3 region has 16 residues. V was trimmed by 3 bases and J by 1 base, leaving 10 bases between them. CDR3 DNA sequence: TGTGCCAGCAGTGAGGGCAGTAATTCTGGGGCCAACGTCCTGACTTTC. Encoded protein: CASSEGSNSGANVLTF.

This clonotype has only a few counts. The rearrangement joins TRBV5-1 to TRBJ2-2; unclear D gene. V lost 4 bases, J lost 1 base, and 8 bases lay in between. Per the germline V gene, CDR1 is SGHRS and CDR2 is YFSETQ. The CDR3 runs 14 residues. The CDR3: CASSPSVNTGELFF. CDR3 DNA sequence: TGCGCCAGCAGCCCTTCCGTGAACACCGGGGAGCTGTTTTTT.

The chain employs TRBV20-1 and TRBJ2-1; TRBD2 agrees at 12 bases. This CDR3 comprises 16 residues. Trimming at V came to 6 bases and at J to 6 bases, leaving 12 bases not matched to a gene. The germline V gene encodes CDR1 DFQATT and CDR2 SNEGSKA (reference sequence). CDR3 sequence: CSAVARTSGTLNEQFF. Written as DNA, the CDR3 is TGCAGTGCCGTCGCCAGGACTAGCGGGACCCTCAATGAGCAGTTCTTC.

The gene calls are TRBV3-1 and TRBJ1-2; no definite D call. Germline CDR1 and CDR2: LGHDT and YNNKEL (reference sequence). The CDR3 is 13 amino acids. V was cut by 0 bases and J by 4 bases, with 6 bases left in between. This chain's CDR3 is CASSQESAYGYTF. CDR3 in DNA: TGTGCCAGCAGCCAAGAGTCGGCCTATGGCTACACCTTC.

The chain is built from TRBV20-1 and TRBJ2-7; D might be TRBD1 (5 bases). The CDR3 has 14 residues. Deletions cut 3 bases from V and 2 bases from J, with 14 bases between. Germline CDR1 reads DFQATT; CDR2 reads SNEGSKA (reference sequence). CDR3 sequence reads: CSASFSTAPYEQYF. The CDR3 region has the DNA TGCAGTGCTAGTTTTTCGACAGCTCCCTACGAGCAGTACTTC.

The chain uses TRBV7-6 and TRBJ2-7; D call uncertain. V was clipped by 0 bases and J by 0 bases, with 15 bases between them. Germline V gene sequence: CDR1 SGHVS, CDR2 FNYEAQ. CDR3 length: 17 residues. The CDR3 loop is CASSLAGQDESSYEQYF. CDR3 coding DNA: TGTGCCAGCAGCTTAGCCGGCCAGGACGAGAGCTCCTACGAGCAGTACTTC.

The rearrangement uses TRBV27 and TRBJ2-7; D remains unclear. From germline, CDR1 is MNHEY and CDR2 SMNVEV (reference sequence). This CDR3 has 14 amino acids. V was pared by 2 bases and J by 3 bases, with 11 bases between. DNA of the CDR3: TGTGCCAGCAGTTTAAAGGCCACTTTCTACGAGCAGTACTTC. It yields the protein CASSLKATFYEQYF.

This clonotype was recorded many times. The chain employs TRBV19 and TRBJ2-3, with 13 bases fitting TRBD2. The CDR3 runs to 16 residues. Germline V CDR1 and CDR2: LNHDA, SQIVND (reference sequence). Trimming took 6 bases from V and 4 from J; bases not matched to a gene: 7. As DNA, the CDR3 is TGTGCCAGTAGGCGCAAACTAGCGGGAGGGCCAGATACGCAGTATTTT. As protein: CASRRKLAGGPDTQYF.

This clonotype was seen more than once but under ten times. CDR3 in amino acids: CASSLLGPTYEQFF. CDR3 nucleotides: TGCGCCAGCAGCTTGTTAGGGCCTACGTATGAGCAGTTCTTC. The rearrangement links TRBV5-1 to TRBJ2-1; D unresolved. The CDR3 sequence is 14 residues long. Per the germline V gene, CDR1 is SGHRS and CDR2 is YFSETQ. V shed 1 base and J shed 8 bases, with 13 bases lying between them.

The chain uses TRBV7-9 and TRBJ1-1; possibly TRBD1 for D (5 bases). V was trimmed by 10 bases and J by 1 base, leaving 16 bases between them. Germline CDR1 reads SEHNR; CDR2 reads FQNEAQ (reference sequence). This CDR3 is built from 14 residues. The CDR3 nucleotides read TGTGCCACTAAGCTCGGGGGTACGAACACTGAAGCTTTCTTT. Encoded protein: CATKLGGTNTEAFF.

The V gene is TRBV12-5, the J gene TRBJ2-5; possibly TRBD1 or TRBD2 for D (5 bases each). CDR1 and CDR2 from the germline V gene are LGHNT and FRNRAP. The CDR3 runs 16 residues. V shed 8 bases and J shed 1 base, with 20 bases lying between them. DNA of the CDR3: TGTGCTAGTTCACCCCGAGGGGAACAATTCCAAGAGACCCAGTACTTC. Protein: CASSPRGEQFQETQYF.

The sample holds many counts of this clonotype. J is TRBJ2-5 and V is TRBV12-3 or TRBV12-4, with 10 bases lining up with TRBD2. Losses at the gene ends were 3 bases for V and 5 bases for J; bases not matched to a gene: 6. The CDR3 runs to 15 residues. CDR3 nucleotides: TGTGCCAGCAGTTTGCCTAGCGGGAGTAGTGAGACCCAGTACTTC. Translated: CASSLPSGSSETQYF.

This clonotype was seen at least ten times. J is TRBJ2-7 and V is TRBV20-1, with D tentatively TRBD2 (5 bases). The CDR3 sequence is 11 residues long. The ends were cut back, 5 bases at V and 2 bases at J, with 7 bases in the middle. The germline V gene has CDR1 DFQATT and CDR2 SNEGSKA (reference sequence). As DNA, the CDR3 is TGCAGTGCTGACGGGACCTACGAGCAGTACGTC. The encoded protein is CSADGTYEQYV.

This clonotype was seen a few times. The chain employs TRBV7-9 and TRBJ1-2, with 8 nucleotides matching TRBD1. J lost 7 bases, V lost 5 bases, and 15 bases had no gene match. Germline V CDR1 and CDR2: SEHNR, FQNEAQ (reference sequence). This CDR3 comprises 16 residues. CDR3 bases: TGTGCCAGCAGCCTGACAGGGGCGGCTTCGATGAGTGGCTACACCTTC. Its protein is CASSLTGAASMSGYTF.

This clonotype has more than one count but fewer than ten. The chain joins TRBV7-2 to TRBJ2-5; TRBD2 is a possible D gene (5 bases). Trimming cost V 0 bases and J 1 base, with 12 bases left between them. CDR1 is SGHTA, CDR2 FQGNSA, per germline. CDR3 length equals 16 residues. The CDR3 loop is CASSLAARGGQETQYF. As DNA, the CDR3 is TGTGCCAGCAGCTTAGCTGCGCGAGGAGGCCAAGAGACCCAGTACTTC.

This clonotype was seen a few times. The chain joins TRBV9 to TRBJ2-1, with D tentatively TRBD2 (6 bases). The CDR3 has 16 residues. V lost 2 bases, J lost 0 bases, and 12 bases lay in between. Germline V lookup: CDR1 SGDLS, CDR2 YYNGEE. CDR3 loop: CASSVLGRGSYNEQFF. The CDR3 DNA is TGTGCCAGCAGCGTCTTGGGGCGGGGCTCCTACAATGAGCAGTTCTTC.

This clonotype was observed a handful of times. The chain combines TRBV12-3 or TRBV12-4 with TRBJ2-1; 8 nucleotides agree with TRBD2. This CDR3 has 19 residues. The V gene end was trimmed by 6 bases and the J gene end by 8 bases; junction bases not matched to a gene: 24. The CDR3 reads CASSPRTLLRGAVSDEQFF. The DNA of the CDR3 is TGTGCCAGCAGCCCACGGACCCTTTTGCGGGGGGCTGTCAGCGATGAGCAGTTCTTC.

The chain has TRBV5-1 and TRBJ2-3; 10 bases line up with TRBD2. In germline, CDR1 is SGHRS, CDR2 YFSETQ. Losses at the gene ends were 4 bases for V and 2 bases for J; bases not matched to a gene: 4. CDR3 length: 15 residues. Here the CDR3 reads CASSISGRPTDTQYF. CDR3 bases: TGCGCCAGCAGCATTAGCGGGAGGCCCACAGATACGCAGTATTTT.

V is TRBV3-1 and J is TRBJ2-7; a weak D match, TRBD1 (5 bases). Per the germline V gene, CDR1 is LGHDT and CDR2 is YNNKEL (reference sequence). The CDR3 length is 16 residues. V lost 1 base, J lost 0 bases, and 13 bases lay in between. The CDR3 sequence: CASSQGSVTVSYEQYF. CDR3 in DNA: TGTGCCAGCAGCCAAGGGTCCGTGACAGTCTCCTACGAGCAGTACTTC.

This clonotype has just a few counts. The J gene is TRBJ2-3, the V gene TRBV7-9; 10 nucleotides align to TRBD2. This CDR3 comprises 16 residues. Germline V CDR1 and CDR2: SEHNR, FQNEAQ (reference sequence). Trimming took 5 bases from V and 4 from J; bases not matched to a gene: 9. The CDR3 here is CASSTRGTSVADTQYF. CDR3 coding DNA: TGTGCCAGCAGCACTCGAGGGACTAGCGTTGCAGATACGCAGTATTTT. The full variable domain, rest sourced from reference TRBV7-9 and TRBJ2-3, is DTGVSQNPRHKITKRGQNVTFRCDPISEHNRLYWYRQTLGQGPEFLTYFQNEAQLEKSRLLSDRFSAERPKGSFSTLEIQRTEQGDSAMYLCASSTRGTSVADTQYFGPGTRLTVL.

This clonotype was seen a few times. The genes are TRBV28 and TRBJ2-3, with TRBD2 as a possible D gene (5 bases). CDR3 length: 14 residues. V shed 5 bases and J shed 3 bases, with 12 bases lying between them. The germline V gene has CDR1 MDHEN and CDR2 SYDVKM. The CDR3 sequence is CASSTERRTDTQYF. The CDR3 region has the DNA TGTGCCAGCAGTACAGAACGGAGGACAGATACGCAGTATTTT.